This TCR beta chain was observed in a study of molecular identifiers for immune sequencing clone quantification. The sorting of naive CD8 T cells used the CD8+CD4-CCR7+CD45RA+ phenotype. TCRdb processed the PCR reads anew with MiXCR; each CDR3 protein has one entry. Of more than 35,000 distinct CDR3 sequences listed, about 20% were seen once; the top ten hold less than 1.2%. CDR3 length equals 11 residues. Trimming cost V 4 bases and J 2 bases, with 1 base left between them. The germline V gene has CDR1 SGHTA and CDR2 FQGNSA. This clonotype is medium-sized within its sample. What it binds is unknown. Study-level points and caveats: Detecting spiked Jurkat TCR RNA from one cell among some 990,000 naive cells was reportedly possible.

The source is a human donor in good health. Some libraries in this study had Jurkat cell RNA spiked in. This chain uses TRBV7-2 with TRBJ2-3; D not resolved. What was sequenced was naive CD8+ T cells from blood, with Jurkat cell RNA spiked in. The subset is: FACS-sorted CD8+CD4-CCR7+CD45RA+ naive T cells. CDR3 in amino acids: CASSYTDTQYF. CDR3 in DNA: TGTGCCAGCAGCTACACAGATACGCAGTATTTT.